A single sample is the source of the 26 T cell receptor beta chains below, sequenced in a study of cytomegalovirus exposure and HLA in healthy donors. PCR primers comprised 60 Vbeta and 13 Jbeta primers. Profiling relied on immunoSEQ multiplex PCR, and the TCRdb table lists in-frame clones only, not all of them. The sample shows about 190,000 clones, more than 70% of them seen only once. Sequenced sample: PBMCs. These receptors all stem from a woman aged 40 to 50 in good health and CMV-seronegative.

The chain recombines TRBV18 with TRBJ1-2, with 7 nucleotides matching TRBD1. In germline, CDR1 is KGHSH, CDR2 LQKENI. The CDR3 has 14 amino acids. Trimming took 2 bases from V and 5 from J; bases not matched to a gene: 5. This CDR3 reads CASSPTAGGYGYTF. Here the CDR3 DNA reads TGTGCCAGCTCACCAACTGCAGGGGGGTATGGCTACACCTTC.

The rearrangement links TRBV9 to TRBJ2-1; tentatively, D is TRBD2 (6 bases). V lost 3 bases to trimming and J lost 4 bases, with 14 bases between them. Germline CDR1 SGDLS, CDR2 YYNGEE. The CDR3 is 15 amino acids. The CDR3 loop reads CASSARDSPYNEQFF. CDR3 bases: TGTGCCAGCAGCGCGCGGGACTCACCTTACAATGAGCAGTTCTTC.

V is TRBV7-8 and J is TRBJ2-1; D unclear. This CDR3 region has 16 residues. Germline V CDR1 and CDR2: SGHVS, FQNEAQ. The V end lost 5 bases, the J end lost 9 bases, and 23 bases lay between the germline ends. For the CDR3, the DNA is TGTGCCAGCAGCCCCTCCCGGCTAGTTGTGGCCCCTGAGCAGTTCTTC. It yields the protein CASSPSRLVVAPEQFF.

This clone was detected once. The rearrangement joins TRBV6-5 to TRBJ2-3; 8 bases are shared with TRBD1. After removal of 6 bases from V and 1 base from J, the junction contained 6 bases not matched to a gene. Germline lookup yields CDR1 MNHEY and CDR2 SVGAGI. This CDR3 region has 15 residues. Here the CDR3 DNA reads TGTGCCAGCAGCCCTTTGACAGGGGGCACAGATACGCAGTATTTT. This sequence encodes CASSPLTGGTDTQYF.

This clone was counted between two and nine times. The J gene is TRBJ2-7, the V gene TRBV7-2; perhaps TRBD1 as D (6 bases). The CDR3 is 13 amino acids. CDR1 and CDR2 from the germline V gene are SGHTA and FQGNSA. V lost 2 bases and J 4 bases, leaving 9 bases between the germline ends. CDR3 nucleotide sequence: TGTGCCAGCAGCTTAACGGACAGATACGAGCAGTACGTC. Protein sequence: CASSLTDRYEQYV.

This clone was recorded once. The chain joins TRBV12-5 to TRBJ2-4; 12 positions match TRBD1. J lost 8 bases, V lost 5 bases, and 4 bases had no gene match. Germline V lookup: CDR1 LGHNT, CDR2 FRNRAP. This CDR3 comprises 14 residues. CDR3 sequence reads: CASGPGQGADIQYF. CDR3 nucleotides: TGTGCTAGTGGTCCGGGACAGGGGGCTGACATTCAGTACTTC.

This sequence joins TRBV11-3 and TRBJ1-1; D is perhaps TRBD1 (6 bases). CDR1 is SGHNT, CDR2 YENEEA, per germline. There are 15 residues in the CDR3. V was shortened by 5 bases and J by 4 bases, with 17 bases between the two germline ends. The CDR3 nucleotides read TGTGCCAGCAGCGAACAGACAGGATTTAGCACTGAAGCTTTCTTT. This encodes CASSEQTGFSTEAFF.

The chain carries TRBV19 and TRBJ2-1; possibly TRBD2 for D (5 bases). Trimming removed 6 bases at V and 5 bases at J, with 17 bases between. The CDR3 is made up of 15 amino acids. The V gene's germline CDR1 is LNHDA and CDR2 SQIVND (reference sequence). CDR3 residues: CASSSLSDGNNEQFF. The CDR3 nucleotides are TGTGCCAGTAGCAGTCTTTCGGACGGGAACAATGAGCAGTTCTTC.

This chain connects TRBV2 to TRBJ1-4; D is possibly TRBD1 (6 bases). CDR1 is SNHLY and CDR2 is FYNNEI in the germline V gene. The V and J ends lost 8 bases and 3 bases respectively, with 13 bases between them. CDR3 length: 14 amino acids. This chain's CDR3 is CASQAQGANEKLFF. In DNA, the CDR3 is TGTGCCAGCCAAGCACAGGGTGCTAATGAAAAACTGTTTTTT.

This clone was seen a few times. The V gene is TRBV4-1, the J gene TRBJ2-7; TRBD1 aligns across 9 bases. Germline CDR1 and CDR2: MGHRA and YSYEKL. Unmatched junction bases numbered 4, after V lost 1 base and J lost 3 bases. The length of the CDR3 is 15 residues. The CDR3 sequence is CASSQGPTGGYEQYV. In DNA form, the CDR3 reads TGCGCCAGCAGCCAAGGTCCGACAGGGGGCTACGAGCAGTACGTC.

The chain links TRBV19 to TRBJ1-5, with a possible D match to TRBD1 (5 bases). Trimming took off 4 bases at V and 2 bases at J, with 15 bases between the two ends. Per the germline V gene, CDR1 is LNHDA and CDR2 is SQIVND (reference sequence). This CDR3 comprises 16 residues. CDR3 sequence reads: CASSTSSAGGNQPQHF. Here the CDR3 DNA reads TGTGCCAGTAGTACGTCCAGCGCGGGGGGCAATCAGCCCCAGCATTTT. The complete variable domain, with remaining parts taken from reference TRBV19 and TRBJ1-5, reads DGGITQSPKYLFRKEGQNVTLSCEQNLNHDAMYWYRQDPGQGLRLIYYSQIVNDFQKGDIAEGYSVSREKKESFPLTVTSAQKNPTAFYLCASSTSSAGGNQPQHFGDGTRLSIL.

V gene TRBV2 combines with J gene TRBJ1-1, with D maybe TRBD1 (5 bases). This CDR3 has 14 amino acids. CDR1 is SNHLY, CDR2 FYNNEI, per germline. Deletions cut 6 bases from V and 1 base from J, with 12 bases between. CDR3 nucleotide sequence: TGTGCCAGCAGCGCGGGACGGTCGAACACTGAAGCTTTCTTT. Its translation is CASSAGRSNTEAFF.

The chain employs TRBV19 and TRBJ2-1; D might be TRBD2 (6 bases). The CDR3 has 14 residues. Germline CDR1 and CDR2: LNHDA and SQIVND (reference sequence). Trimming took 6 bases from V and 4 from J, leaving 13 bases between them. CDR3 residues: CASRVRREYNEQFF. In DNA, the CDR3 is TGTGCCAGTAGGGTTCGGCGGGAATACAATGAGCAGTTCTTC. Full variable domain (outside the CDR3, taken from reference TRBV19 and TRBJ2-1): DGGITQSPKYLFRKEGQNVTLSCEQNLNHDAMYWYRQDPGQGLRLIYYSQIVNDFQKGDIAEGYSVSREKKESFPLTVTSAQKNPTAFYLCASRVRREYNEQFFGPGTRLTVL.

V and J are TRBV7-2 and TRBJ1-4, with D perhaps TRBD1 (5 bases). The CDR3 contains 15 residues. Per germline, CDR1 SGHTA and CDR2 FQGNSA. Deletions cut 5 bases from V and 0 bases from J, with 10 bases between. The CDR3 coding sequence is TGTGCCAGCAGCCGCGACAGTGCAACTAATGAAAAACTGTTTTTT. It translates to CASSRDSATNEKLFF.

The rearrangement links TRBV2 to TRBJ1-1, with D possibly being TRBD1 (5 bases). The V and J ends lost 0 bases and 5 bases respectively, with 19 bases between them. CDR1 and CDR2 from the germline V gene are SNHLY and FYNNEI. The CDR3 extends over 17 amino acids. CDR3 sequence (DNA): TGTGCCAGCAGTGAAGCGTTGCAGGGCGCGGTGGGGACTGAAGCTTTCTTT. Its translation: CASSEALQGAVGTEAFF.

CDR3 amino acids: CAISTGGLAVYEQYV. CDR3 DNA: TGTGCCATCAGTACGGGGGGACTAGCGGTCTACGAGCAGTACGTC. The chain uses TRBV10-3 and TRBJ2-7; 11 bases map to TRBD2. The CDR3 is 15 amino acids. Losses at the gene ends were 5 bases for V and 3 bases for J; bases not matched to a gene: 6. Germline loops: CDR1 ENHRY, CDR2 SYGVKD.

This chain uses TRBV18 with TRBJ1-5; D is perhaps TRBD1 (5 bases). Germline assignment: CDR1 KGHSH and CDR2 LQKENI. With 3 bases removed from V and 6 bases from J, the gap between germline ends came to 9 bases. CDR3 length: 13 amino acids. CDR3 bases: TGTGCCAGCTCACCTGGGGCAGGTCAGCCCCAGCATTTT. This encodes CASSPGAGQPQHF.

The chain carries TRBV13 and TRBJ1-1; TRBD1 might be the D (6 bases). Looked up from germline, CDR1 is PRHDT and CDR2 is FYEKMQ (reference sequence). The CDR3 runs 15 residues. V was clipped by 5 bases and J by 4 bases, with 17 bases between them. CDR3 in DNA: TGTGCCAGCAGCCCCCCCAGGGGAGATGGCACTGAAGCTTTCTTT. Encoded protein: CASSPPRGDGTEAFF.

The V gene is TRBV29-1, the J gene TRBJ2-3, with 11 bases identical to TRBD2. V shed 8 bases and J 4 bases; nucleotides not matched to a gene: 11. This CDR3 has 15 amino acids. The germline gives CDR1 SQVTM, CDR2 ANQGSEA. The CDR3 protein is CSSNPVSGRADTQYF. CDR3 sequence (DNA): TGCAGCTCGAACCCGGTTAGCGGGAGGGCAGATACGCAGTATTTT.

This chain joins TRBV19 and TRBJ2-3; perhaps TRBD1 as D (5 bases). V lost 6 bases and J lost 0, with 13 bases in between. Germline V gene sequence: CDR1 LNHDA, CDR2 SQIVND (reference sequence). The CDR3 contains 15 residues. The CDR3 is CASRWGGDSTDTQYF. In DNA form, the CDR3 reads TGTGCCAGTAGATGGGGCGGAGATAGCACAGATACGCAGTATTTT. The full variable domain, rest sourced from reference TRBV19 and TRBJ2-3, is DGGITQSPKYLFRKEGQNVTLSCEQNLNHDAMYWYRQDPGQGLRLIYYSQIVNDFQKGDIAEGYSVSREKKESFPLTVTSAQKNPTAFYLCASRWGGDSTDTQYFGPGTRLTVL.

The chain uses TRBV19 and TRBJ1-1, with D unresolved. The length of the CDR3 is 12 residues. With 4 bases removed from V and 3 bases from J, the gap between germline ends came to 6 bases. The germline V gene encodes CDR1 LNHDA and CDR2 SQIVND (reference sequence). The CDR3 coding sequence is TGTGCCAGTAGTACAGGCTACACTGAAGCTTTCTTT. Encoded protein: CASSTGYTEAFF.

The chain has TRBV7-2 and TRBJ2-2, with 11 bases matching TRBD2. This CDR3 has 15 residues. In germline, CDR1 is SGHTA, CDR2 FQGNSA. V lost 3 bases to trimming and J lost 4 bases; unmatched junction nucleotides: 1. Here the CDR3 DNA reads TGTGCCAGCAGCTTGCTAGCGGGAGGCACCGGGGAGCTGTTTTTT. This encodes CASSLLAGGTGELFF.

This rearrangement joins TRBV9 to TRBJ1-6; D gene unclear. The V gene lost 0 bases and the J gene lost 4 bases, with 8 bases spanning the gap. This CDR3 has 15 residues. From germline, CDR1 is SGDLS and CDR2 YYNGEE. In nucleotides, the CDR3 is TGTGCCAGCAGCGTAGACAGTGGGTATAATTCACCCCTCCACTTT. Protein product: CASSVDSGYNSPLHF.

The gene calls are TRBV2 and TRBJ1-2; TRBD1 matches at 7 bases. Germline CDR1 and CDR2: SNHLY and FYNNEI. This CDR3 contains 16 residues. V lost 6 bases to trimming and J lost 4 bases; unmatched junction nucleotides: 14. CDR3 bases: TGTGCCAGCAGAGTCGCTGAGGGGGCGACGGGCTATGGCTACACCTTC. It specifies CASRVAEGATGYGYTF.

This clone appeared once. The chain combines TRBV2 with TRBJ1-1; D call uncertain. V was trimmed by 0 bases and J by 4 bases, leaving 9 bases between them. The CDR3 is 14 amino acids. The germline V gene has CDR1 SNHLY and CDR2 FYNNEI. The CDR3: CASSEAKQFTEAFF. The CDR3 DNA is TGTGCCAGCAGTGAAGCAAAACAGTTCACTGAAGCTTTCTTT. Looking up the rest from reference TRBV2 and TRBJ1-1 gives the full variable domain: EPEVTQTPSHQVTQMGQEVILRCVPISNHLYFYWYRQILGQKVEFLVSFYNNEISEKSEIFDDQFSVERPDGSNFTLKIRSTKLEDSAMYFCASSEAKQFTEAFFGQGTRLTVV.

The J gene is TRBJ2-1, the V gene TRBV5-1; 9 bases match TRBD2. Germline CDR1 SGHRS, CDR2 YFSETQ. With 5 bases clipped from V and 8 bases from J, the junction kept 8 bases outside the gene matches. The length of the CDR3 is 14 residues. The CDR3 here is CASRWREGSDEQFF. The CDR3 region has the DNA TGCGCCAGCAGATGGCGGGAGGGATCGGATGAGCAGTTCTTC. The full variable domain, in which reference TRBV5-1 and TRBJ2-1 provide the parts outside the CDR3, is KAGVTQTPRYLIKTRGQQVTLSCSPISGHRSVSWYQQTPGQGLQFLFEYFSETQRNKGNFPGRFSGRQFSNSRSEMNVSTLELGDSALYLCASRWREGSDEQFFGPGTRLTVL.